These 31 T cell receptor beta chains were sequenced from one sample in a study of cytomegalovirus exposure and HLA in healthy donors. PCR primers comprised 60 Vbeta and 13 Jbeta primers. Some clones are missing from TCRdb's copy, which holds only in-frame ones; the method was immunoSEQ multiplex PCR. This table holds 120,000 to 150,000 clones, roughly 74% found once. Sequencing used PBMCs. These receptors originate from a woman aged 40 to 50 in good health and CMV-seropositive.

The chain has TRBV5-1 and TRBJ2-1; 9 bases align to TRBD2. Germline CDR1 reads SGHRS; CDR2 reads YFSETQ. There are 17 residues in the CDR3. V trimming: 0 bases; J trimming: 5 bases; junction bases outside the gene matches: 9. In DNA, the CDR3 is TGCGCCAGCAGCTTGGGGAGACTAGCGGTCGTCCACAATGAGCAGTTCTTC. Encoded protein: CASSLGRLAVVHNEQFF.

This chain uses TRBV5-1 with TRBJ2-3, with 7 bases fitting TRBD2. The junction had 7 bases not matched to a gene; V was cut back by 5 bases and J by 1 base. The CDR3 is 15 amino acids. Germline V gene data show CDR1 as SGHRS and CDR2 as YFSETQ. The CDR3 DNA follows: TGCGCCAGCAGGTTCCAGGGAGGGGGCACAGATACGCAGTATTTT. It codes for CASRFQGGGTDTQYF. Drawing the rest from reference TRBV5-1 and TRBJ2-3, the complete variable domain is KAGVTQTPRYLIKTRGQQVTLSCSPISGHRSVSWYQQTPGQGLQFLFEYFSETQRNKGNFPGRFSGRQFSNSRSEMNVSTLELGDSALYLCASRFQGGGTDTQYFGPGTRLTVL.

The gene calls are TRBV7-9 and TRBJ2-3; tentatively, D is TRBD2 (6 bases). V was clipped by 4 bases and J by 2 bases, with 13 bases between them. Germline-derived CDR1 and CDR2 are SEHNR and FQNEAQ (reference sequence). There are 15 residues in the CDR3. The CDR3 region is CASSSAEGNTDTQYF. CDR3 coding DNA: TGTGCCAGCAGCTCAGCGGAGGGAAACACAGATACGCAGTATTTT.

This clone was counted a few times. V and J are TRBV5-1 and TRBJ2-1; 11 nucleotides line up with TRBD2. This CDR3 has 18 amino acids. Germline loops: CDR1 SGHRS, CDR2 YFSETQ. J lost 6 bases, V lost 3 bases, and 14 bases had no gene match. The CDR3 sequence is CASSYNQGGTSGSNEQFF. The CDR3 DNA reads TGCGCCAGCAGCTATAATCAGGGGGGGACTAGCGGATCCAATGAGCAGTTCTTC.

The gene calls are TRBV6-5 and TRBJ2-7; a weak D match, TRBD1 (5 bases). CDR1 and CDR2 (germline): MNHEY, SVGAGI. The CDR3 runs to 12 residues. V lost 8 bases and J 2 bases, leaving 10 bases between the germline ends. The CDR3 sequence is CASRRGTYEQYF. The CDR3 DNA sequence: TGTGCCAGCCGTAGGGGAACCTACGAGCAGTACTTC.

V is TRBV28 and J is TRBJ2-7; 11 positions match TRBD1. The V gene's germline CDR1 is MDHEN and CDR2 SYDVKM. CDR3 length equals 15 residues. J gave up 4 bases and V 5 bases, and 7 bases lay outside the gene matches. The CDR3 here is CASSPPGQGVYEQYF. The CDR3 DNA reads as TGTGCCAGCAGTCCCCCGGGACAGGGGGTATACGAGCAGTACTTC. Combining the CDR3 with reference TRBV28 and TRBJ2-7 gives the whole variable domain DVKVTQSSRYLVKRTGEKVFLECVQDMDHENMFWYRQDPGLGLRLIYFSYDVKMKEKGDIPEGYSVSREKKERFSLILESASTNQTSMYLCASSPPGQGVYEQYFGPGTRLTVT.

This clone has only a few counts. The DNA of the CDR3 is TGTGCCAGCAGACCTAGCGGGACGAGCACAGATACGCAGTATTTT. This translates into CASRPSGTSTDTQYF. J is TRBJ2-3 and V is TRBV2; 9 bases fit TRBD2. This CDR3 comprises 15 residues. J lost 0 bases, V lost 6 bases, and 4 bases had no gene match. The V gene's germline CDR1 is SNHLY and CDR2 FYNNEI.

V usage is TRBV11-3 and J usage is TRBJ2-7; TRBD1 matches at 7 bases. The CDR3 contains 16 residues. The germline CDR1 and CDR2 sequences are SGHNT and YENEEA. With 6 bases clipped from V and 4 bases from J, the junction kept 15 bases outside the gene matches. The chain's CDR3 is CASSIRQGEPPYEQYF. In DNA form, the CDR3 reads TGTGCCAGCAGTATTCGACAGGGTGAGCCTCCATACGAGCAGTACTTC.

This clone was seen a few times. The chain uses TRBV6-1 and TRBJ1-3, with D maybe TRBD1 (6 bases). The germline V and J ends were trimmed by 1 base and 11 bases, with 9 bases remaining between them. Germline CDR1 is MNHNS and CDR2 is SASEGT. This CDR3 is 12 amino acids long. CDR3 sequence reads: CASSEGGGAIYF. The CDR3 DNA reads as TGTGCCAGCAGTGAAGGAGGGGGTGCCATATATTTT.

This chain joins TRBV9 and TRBJ2-2; D may be TRBD2 (5 bases). This CDR3 is 18 amino acids long. The ends were cut back, 0 bases at V and 4 bases at J, with 19 bases in the middle. Germline CDR1 is SGDLS and CDR2 is YYNGEE. CDR3 loop: CASSVASPQRLFTGELFF. DNA of the CDR3: TGTGCCAGCAGCGTAGCATCCCCGCAGAGACTATTCACCGGGGAGCTGTTTTTT.

This clone was detected once. This rearrangement joins TRBV5-4 to TRBJ2-3; TRBD1 agrees at 9 bases. This CDR3 comprises 16 residues. The ends lost 1 base at V and 5 bases at J; junction bases unmatched: 8. Germline CDR1 and CDR2: SGHNT and YYREEE (reference sequence). In DNA form, the CDR3 reads TGTGCCAGCAGCTTGCCGGCGACAGGGGGAGTAGATACGCAGTATTTT. Amino acid sequence: CASSLPATGGVDTQYF.

J is TRBJ2-3 and V is TRBV5-1; 8 nucleotides align to TRBD1. Germline V gene data show CDR1 as SGHRS and CDR2 as YFSETQ. The ends lost 0 bases at V and 4 bases at J; junction bases unmatched: 7. This CDR3 is built from 16 residues. CDR3: CASSLDGQGPADTQYF. CDR3 nucleotide sequence: TGCGCCAGCAGCTTGGATGGACAGGGTCCCGCAGATACGCAGTATTTT.

This chain connects TRBV5-4 to TRBJ2-2; TRBD1 matches at 9 bases. Trimming at V came to 2 bases and at J to 4 bases, leaving 6 bases not matched to a gene. The CDR3 sequence is 16 residues long. CDR1 is SGHNT and CDR2 is YYREEE in the germline V gene (reference sequence). The CDR3 spells CASSLRQGVVTGELFF. The CDR3 region has the DNA TGTGCCAGCAGCTTAAGACAGGGGGTAGTCACCGGGGAGCTGTTTTTT.

V is TRBV15 and J is TRBJ2-1; 9 positions match TRBD2. J gave up 4 bases and V 4 bases, and 2 bases lay outside the gene matches. CDR1 is LNHNV, CDR2 YYDKDF, per germline (reference sequence). This CDR3 is 14 amino acids long. The CDR3 is CATSKGLAYNEQFF. DNA for the CDR3: TGTGCCACCAGCAAAGGACTAGCGTACAATGAGCAGTTCTTC.

The table lists this clone with a count of one. V gene TRBV6-1 combines with J gene TRBJ2-5; TRBD2 agrees at 9 bases. The length of the CDR3 is 14 residues. The germline gives CDR1 MNHNS, CDR2 SASEGT. J gave up 5 bases and V 2 bases, and 3 bases lay outside the gene matches. Here the CDR3 DNA reads TGTGCCAGCAGTGAAAAGGGGACTAGCGAGACCCAGTACTTC. Protein sequence: CASSEKGTSETQYF.

The chain links TRBV7-9 to TRBJ2-7; TRBD2 agrees at 7 bases. CDR1 SEHNR and CDR2 FQNEAQ come from the germline V gene (reference sequence). The CDR3 sequence is 15 residues long. V shed 4 bases and J 3 bases; nucleotides not matched to a gene: 9. The CDR3 region has the DNA TGTGCCAGCAGCTCAGAGCCTAGCGGAGACTACGAGCAGTACTTC. Protein sequence: CASSSEPSGDYEQYF.

The chain carries TRBV18 and TRBJ2-3; D is possibly TRBD2 (6 bases). Trimming cost V 4 bases and J 0 bases, with 8 bases left between them. The CDR3 runs to 14 residues. Germline loops: CDR1 KGHSH, CDR2 LQKENI. The CDR3 sequence: CASSQTRSTDTQYF. The CDR3 DNA reads TGTGCCAGCTCACAGACTAGAAGCACAGATACGCAGTATTTT. The whole variable domain, remainder taken from reference TRBV18 and TRBJ2-3, is NAGVMQNPRHLVRRRGQEARLRCSPMKGHSHVYWYRQLPEEGLKFMVYLQKENIIDESGMPKERFSAEFPKEGPSILRIQQVVRGDSAAYFCASSQTRSTDTQYFGPGTRLTVL.

The chain recombines TRBV19 with TRBJ2-7, with 10 bases aligning to TRBD1. CDR3 length: 12 amino acids. Unmatched junction bases numbered 0, after V lost 6 bases and J lost 4 bases. Germline CDR1 reads LNHDA; CDR2 reads SQIVND (reference sequence). DNA of the CDR3: TGTGCCAGTAGGGGACAGGGGTACGAGCAGTACTTC. Its protein product is CASRGQGYEQYF.

This sequence joins TRBV2 and TRBJ2-5, with a tentative D call TRBD1 (5 bases). The closer fit of TRBJ2-7 to the DNA end suggests the J call may be wrong. Looked up from germline, CDR1 is SNHLY and CDR2 is FYNNEI. The CDR3 contains 13 residues. The DNA of the CDR3 is TGTGCCAGCAGTGGGGCAGGGCGAAGCGAGCAGTACTTC. Residues: CASSGAGRSEQYF.

V gene TRBV7-3 combines with J gene TRBJ2-1; TRBD1 matches at 9 bases. CDR1 is SGHTA and CDR2 is FQGTGA in the germline V gene. This CDR3 is 15 amino acids long. With 4 bases clipped from V and 6 bases from J, the junction kept 7 bases outside the gene matches. The CDR3 reads CASSSSGQGGNEQFF. CDR3 bases: TGTGCCAGCAGCTCCTCGGGACAGGGCGGCAATGAGCAGTTCTTC.

This clone was seen only a few times. The V call is TRBV5-4, the J call TRBJ2-1; TRBD2 agrees at 8 bases. The CDR3 runs 15 residues. CDR1 SGHNT and CDR2 YYREEE come from the germline V gene (reference sequence). With 1 base clipped from V and 4 bases from J, the junction kept 4 bases outside the gene matches. The CDR3 DNA is TGTGCCAGCAGCTTGAGGTCTAGCGGGTACAATGAGCAGTTCTTC. It is translated as CASSLRSSGYNEQFF.

The rearrangement joins TRBV11-3 to TRBJ2-1; 7 bases align to TRBD2. This CDR3 spans 17 amino acids. Per germline, CDR1 SGHNT and CDR2 YENEEA. V shed 5 bases and J 4 bases; nucleotides not matched to a gene: 14. The CDR3 DNA is TGTGCCAGCAGCCCCTATACTGGACTAGGACGATACAATGAGCAGTTCTTC. Translating gives CASSPYTGLGRYNEQFF. Together with reference TRBV11-3 and TRBJ2-1, the CDR3 gives the full variable domain: EAGVVQSPRYKIIEKKQPVAFWCNPISGHNTLYWYLQNLGQGPELLIRYENEEAVDDSQLPKDRFSAERLKGVDSTLKIQPAELGDSAVYLCASSPYTGLGRYNEQFFGPGTRLTVL.

The chain uses TRBV11-3 and TRBJ1-1; D is unresolved. CDR1 and CDR2 from the germline V gene are SGHNT and YENEEA. The CDR3 contains 13 residues. Trimming stripped 1 base from V and 3 bases from J, with 6 bases between. This CDR3 is CASSLGQDTEAFF. In DNA form, the CDR3 reads TGTGCCAGCAGCTTAGGGCAAGACACTGAAGCTTTCTTT.

The chain is built from TRBV28 and TRBJ1-2, with TRBD1 identical over 7 bases. V shed 1 base, J shed 14 bases, and the junction held 7 bases outside the gene matches. The CDR3 runs to 12 residues. Germline V gene data show CDR1 as MDHEN and CDR2 as SYDVKM. This CDR3 reads CASSLSRDRYTF. Here the CDR3 DNA reads TGTGCCAGCAGTTTATCCCGGGACAGATATACCTTC.

The V gene is TRBV27, the J gene TRBJ2-5; 7 nucleotides align to TRBD2. This CDR3 spans 18 amino acids. Trimming removed 8 bases from V and 0 bases from J; junction bases left unmatched: 18. Germline V gene data show CDR1 as MNHEY and CDR2 as SMNVEV (reference sequence). The CDR3 DNA reads TGTGCCAGCTCGAATAGGGGCGGGGGTCCTAAGTACCAAGAGACCCAGTACTTC. Translated, it gives CASSNRGGGPKYQETQYF.

The rearrangement links TRBV5-5 to TRBJ1-4, with D possibly TRBD1 on 6 matching bases. V gave up 4 bases and J gave up 6 bases, with 16 bases separating them. The CDR3 covers 15 residues. Looked up from germline, CDR1 is SGHKS and CDR2 is YYEKEE (reference sequence). The DNA for the CDR3 is TGTGCCAGCAGCCTAAGGGGCCGACAGGATGAAAAACTGTTTTTT. Translation: CASSLRGRQDEKLFF.

The V and J genes are TRBV6-5 and TRBJ2-3; 12 bases align to TRBD2. V trimming: 5 bases; J trimming: 2 bases; junction bases outside the gene matches: 2. Germline loops: CDR1 MNHEY, CDR2 SVGAGI. The CDR3 has 15 amino acids. CDR3 amino acids: CASSRLAGVTDTQYF. In DNA, the CDR3 is TGTGCCAGCAGTCGACTAGCGGGGGTCACAGATACGCAGTATTTT.

V and J are TRBV6-1 and TRBJ2-3; 10 bases align to TRBD2. J was trimmed by 4 bases and V by 5 bases; bases with no gene match: 3. Germline V gene data show CDR1 as MNHNS and CDR2 as SASEGT. There are 14 residues in the CDR3. The CDR3 protein is CASSLAGAPDTQYF. Here the CDR3 DNA reads TGTGCCAGCAGTCTAGCGGGAGCCCCAGATACGCAGTATTTT.

The V call is TRBV9, the J call TRBJ2-2, with 7 bases aligning to TRBD2. CDR1 is SGDLS and CDR2 is YYNGEE in the germline V gene. V lost 6 bases to trimming and J lost 0 bases; unmatched junction nucleotides: 2. CDR3 length: 14 amino acids. CDR3 loop: CASTSGANTGELFF. CDR3 DNA: TGTGCCAGCACTAGCGGAGCGAACACCGGGGAGCTGTTTTTT.

CDR3 DNA: TGCGCCAGCAGCCCCGGGACAGGGTCCCTCCACGAGCAGTACTTC. It specifies CASSPGTGSLHEQYF. The gene calls are TRBV5-1 and TRBJ2-7; 9 bases are a match to TRBD1. V dropped 4 bases and J dropped 5; count of bases not matched to a gene: 10. Germline CDR1 and CDR2: SGHRS and YFSETQ. The CDR3 sequence is 15 residues long.

The genes are TRBV5-1 and TRBJ2-1; 7 bases agree with TRBD1. Germline CDR1 SGHRS, CDR2 YFSETQ. The J segment lost 9 bases and the V segment lost 5 bases, leaving 8 bases of the junction unmatched. The CDR3 is made up of 13 amino acids. CDR3 loop: CASRQQGVSEQFF. CDR3 sequence (DNA): TGCGCCAGCAGACAGCAGGGGGTGAGTGAGCAGTTCTTC.